What follows are 11 T cell receptor beta chains derived from one specimen sequenced in a study of T-cell reconstitution after alpha-beta-depleted transplantation in children (dated by TCRdb to about 2016). Receptors were amplified or captured by PCR. The sequencing machine was an Illumina HiSeq 2500. TCR libraries were prepared with molecular barcoding, using unique molecular identifiers to normalize TCRbeta repertoire quantification. TCRdb reprocessed the public reads (quality trimming at Q25 with fastp, clone calling with MiXCR) and kept in-frame beta chains. Each CDR3 protein gets just one entry, which takes the most common genes and DNA from the rows behind it. For this sample the table gives around 370,000 distinct CDR3 sequences, of which approximately 10% were detected only once. The top ten constitute 2% to 2.5% of the sample. The sample here was PBMCs from the stem cell graft donor, taken from the stem cell graft. The receptors were gathered from a human donor who donated a stem cell graft to a child with acute lymphoblastic leukemia.

This sequence joins TRBV25-1 and TRBJ2-5, with 8 nucleotides matching TRBD1. CDR3 size: 15 residues. After removal of 1 base from V and 4 bases from J, the junction contained 5 bases not matched to a gene. Germline V CDR1 and CDR2: MGHDK, SYGVNS. CDR3 nucleotide sequence: TGTGCCAGCAGTGAATCGGGACAGGCTGGAGAGACCCAGTACTTC. It encodes CASSESGQAGETQYF.

Comments on this clonotype: Being one base from a much bigger clone, this may be a read error. The rearrangement joins TRBV7-2 to TRBJ2-5; D is unclear. The CDR3 is 14 residues long. Per the germline V gene, CDR1 is SGHTA and CDR2 is FQGNSA. DNA of the CDR3: TGTGCCAGCAGCCTGCCCTCCAGAGGAGAGAACCAGTACTTC. As protein: CASSLPSRGENQYF.

This clonotype has only a few counts. The chain's CDR3 is CASSYDRQPYEQYF. The CDR3 nucleotides are TGTGCCAGCAGTTATGACCGACAGCCCTACGAGCAGTACTTC. This chain links TRBV6-2 or TRBV6-3 with TRBJ2-7; weak D call: TRBD1 (5 bases). From germline, CDR1 is MNHEY and CDR2 SVGEGT. There are 14 residues in the CDR3. Between the trimmed V and J ends, which lost 3 bases and 2 bases, there was a span of 11 bases.

This clonotype was recorded a few times. The chain carries TRBV29-1 and TRBJ2-7; no clear D gene. Germline loops: CDR1 SQVTM, CDR2 ANQGSEA. The CDR3 loop spans 9 amino acids. The CDR3 DNA follows: TGCAGAGACTTGTACGGACAGTACTTC. Its translation: CRDLYGQYF.

This clonotype has ten or more counts. This chain links TRBV6-6 with TRBJ2-3; 7 bases fit TRBD2. Trimming removed 6 bases from V and 2 bases from J; junction bases left unmatched: 8. This CDR3 has 15 amino acids. CDR1 is MNHNY and CDR2 is SVGAGI in the germline V gene (reference sequence). The chain's CDR3 is CASSPAGLPTDTQYF. CDR3 DNA sequence: TGTGCCAGCAGCCCAGCGGGACTTCCCACAGATACGCAGTATTTT.

This clonotype occurred a few times. The V and J genes are TRBV20-1 and TRBJ2-1; TRBD2 agrees at 7 bases. Germline V gives CDR1 DFQATT, CDR2 SNEGSKA (reference sequence). With V trimmed by 8 bases and J by 4 bases, 14 bases remained unmatched. The CDR3 runs 15 residues. CDR3 residues: CSLWRASGYYNEQFF. Written as DNA, the CDR3 is TGCAGTCTCTGGCGGGCTAGCGGTTATTACAATGAGCAGTTCTTC.

This clonotype was seen a handful of times. The chain carries TRBV15 and TRBJ2-4; TRBD1 might be the D (6 bases). Trimming cost V 8 bases and J 2 bases, with 13 bases left between them. From germline, CDR1 is LNHNV and CDR2 YYDKDF (reference sequence). CDR3 length: 14 amino acids. Written as DNA, the CDR3 is TGTGCCACCGACGGAACAGGGTCCAAAAACATTCAGTACTTC. Translating it yields CATDGTGSKNIQYF.

This clonotype appeared a few times. The chain links TRBV29-1 to TRBJ2-7; D not resolved. The CDR3 runs 12 residues. V was trimmed by 6 bases and J by 2 bases, leaving 11 bases between them. The V gene's germline CDR1 is SQVTM and CDR2 ANQGSEA. CDR3 coding DNA: TGCAGCGTGGTAAATCTAGCCTACGAGCAGTACTTC. It yields the protein CSVVNLAYEQYF.

V gene TRBV11-1 combines with J gene TRBJ2-5; maybe TRBD1 (6 bases). This CDR3 is built from 20 residues. From germline, CDR1 is SGHAT and CDR2 FQDESV (reference sequence). The V gene lost 4 bases and the J gene lost 5 bases, with 32 bases spanning the gap. CDR3 region: CASSSNKYTRGNARLETQYF. CDR3 bases: TGTGCCAGCAGCTCTAACAAATATACCAGGGGAAACGCAAGATTGGAGACCCAGTACTTC.

The chain recombines TRBV27 with TRBJ2-7; 7 bases line up with TRBD2. CDR1 MNHEY and CDR2 SMNVEV come from the germline V gene (reference sequence). The CDR3 runs to 15 residues. V lost 0 bases to trimming and J lost 9 bases; unmatched junction nucleotides: 11. This chain's CDR3 is CASSLSYGGRGPQYF. CDR3 DNA: TGTGCCAGCAGTTTATCATACGGGGGGAGGGGCCCGCAGTACTTC.

This clonotype was detected ten times or more. The chain combines TRBV4-3 with TRBJ1-1, with a possible D match to TRBD1 (5 bases). The V end lost 2 bases, the J end lost 5 bases, and 18 bases lay between the germline ends. The CDR3 extends over 16 amino acids. The germline V gene has CDR1 LGHNA and CDR2 YSLEER. The CDR3 reads CASSQMGPRGGTEAFF. CDR3 in DNA: TGCGCCAGCAGCCAAATGGGACCGCGAGGAGGGACTGAAGCTTTCTTT.